Shown below are 18 T cell receptor beta chains from a single sample sequenced in a study of blood T cell repertoires in COVID-19. This table comes from immunoSEQ multiplex PCR, and its TCRdb copy is limited to in-frame clones, with some not included. The sample includes 35,000 to 50,000 clones, roughly 80% of them seen just once. The sequenced sample consisted of peripheral blood. The receptor source for this set is a man in his sixties in a cohort sampled during active COVID-19.

The chain has TRBV3-1 (or the pseudogene TRBV3-2) and TRBJ1-6; D not resolved. The germline V gene has CDR1 LGHDT and CDR2 YNNKEL (reference sequence). V was cut by 7 bases and J by 7 bases, with 14 bases left in between. CDR3 length: 14 residues. The DNA for the CDR3 is TGTGCCAGCACATACCCGGGAGCCAATTCACCCCTCCACTTT. Protein: CASTYPGANSPLHF.

This rearrangement joins TRBV9 to TRBJ2-2; D may be TRBD1 (5 bases). V dropped 0 bases and J dropped 2 bases, with 8 bases sitting between them. Germline assignment: CDR1 SGDLS and CDR2 YYNGEE. CDR3 length equals 15 residues. CDR3 bases: TGTGCCAGCAGCGTAGGACAGAGTAACACCGGGGAGCTGTTTTTT. Translating gives CASSVGQSNTGELFF.

This clone occurred a few times. The rearrangement joins TRBV5-1 to TRBJ1-4; possibly TRBD1 for D (5 bases). Germline loops: CDR1 SGHRS, CDR2 YFSETQ. The germline V and J ends were trimmed by 0 bases and 0 bases, with 6 bases remaining between them. The CDR3 contains 15 residues. The CDR3 here is CASSLGQTTNEKLFF. The CDR3 bases are TGCGCCAGCAGCTTGGGACAGACAACTAATGAAAAACTGTTTTTT.

This clone was seen just once. The rearrangement links TRBV7-8 to TRBJ1-1; no definite D call. This CDR3 is built from 12 residues. The V end lost 6 bases, the J end lost 8 bases, and 13 bases lay between the germline ends. Germline lookup yields CDR1 SGHVS and CDR2 FQNEAQ. Here the CDR3 DNA reads TGTGCCAGCAGACTCCGGGAGGGCGAAGCTTTCTTT. As protein: CASRLREGEAFF.

The J gene is TRBJ2-5, the V gene TRBV10-3; weak D call: TRBD2 (6 bases). Trimming took 7 bases from V and 3 from J, leaving 12 bases between them. CDR1 and CDR2 (germline): ENHRY, SYGVKD. The CDR3 contains 13 residues. The CDR3 here is CAINQRVEETQYF. The DNA of the CDR3 is TGTGCCATCAACCAGCGGGTAGAAGAGACCCAGTACTTC.

The chain carries TRBV24-1 and TRBJ1-2; D is possibly TRBD1 (6 bases). V was shortened by 4 bases and J by 6 bases, with 11 bases between the two germline ends. Germline CDR1 and CDR2: KGHDR and SFDVKD. The CDR3 has 13 amino acids. The CDR3 nucleotides read TGTGCCACCAGTGACCGGGACACCCATGGCTACACCTTC. This translates into CATSDRDTHGYTF.

V and J are TRBV6-5 and TRBJ1-3; no clear D gene. The CDR3 has 16 residues. The V end was cut by 0 bases, the J end by 0 bases, with 9 bases between. Germline V gene data show CDR1 as MNHEY and CDR2 as SVGAGI. CDR3 sequence (DNA): TGTGCCAGCAGTTACTCGGAGGTCCGCTCTGGAAACACCATATATTTT. Residues: CASSYSEVRSGNTIYF.

The gene calls are TRBV4-3 and TRBJ1-2; 10 nucleotides agree with TRBD1. The CDR3 has 17 amino acids. Trimming took 4 bases from V and 5 from J; bases not matched to a gene: 13. Germline CDR1 is LGHNA and CDR2 is YSLEER. CDR3 nucleotides: TGCGCCAGCAGCCGGGAGGCACCGGGACAGGGGTTTTATGGCTACACCTTC. Residues: CASSREAPGQGFYGYTF.

This chain joins TRBV2 and TRBJ1-1; D is possibly TRBD1 (5 bases). The germline CDR1 and CDR2 sequences are SNHLY and FYNNEI. Trimming removed 4 bases from V and 11 bases from J, with 11 bases in between. The CDR3 length is 11 residues. The CDR3 region is CASSVDKEAFF. In DNA, the CDR3 is TGTGCCAGCAGTGTGGACAAGGAGGCTTTCTTT.

This chain uses TRBV5-4 with TRBJ1-3, with D perhaps matching TRBD1 (5 bases). Trimming shortened V by 0 bases and J by 3 bases, and 13 bases separated the two germline ends. Germline V gives CDR1 SGHNT, CDR2 YYREEE (reference sequence). The CDR3 totals 16 residues. This CDR3 reads CASSLGGGRVGNTIYF. The CDR3, as DNA: TGTGCCAGCAGCTTGGGCGGGGGAAGAGTTGGAAACACCATATATTTT.

Only a few counts were recorded for this clone. The chain is built from TRBV9 and TRBJ1-2; TRBD1 agrees at 7 bases. Losses at the gene ends were 4 bases for V and 3 bases for J; bases not matched to a gene: 12. The germline V gene has CDR1 SGDLS and CDR2 YYNGEE. CDR3 length equals 16 residues. Here the CDR3 DNA reads TGTGCCAGCAGCCTGTCTGGACAGGTCCCTTACTATGGCTACACCTTC. It translates to CASSLSGQVPYYGYTF. The full variable domain, rest sourced from reference TRBV9 and TRBJ1-2, is DSGVTQTPKHLITATGQRVTLRCSPRSGDLSVYWYQQSLDQGLQFLIQYYNGEERAKGNILERFSAQQFPDLHSELNLSSLELGDSALYFCASSLSGQVPYYGYTFGSGTRLTVV.

The chain is built from TRBV12-3 or TRBV12-4 and TRBJ2-1; 7 nucleotides align to TRBD1. The CDR3 runs to 11 residues. The ends lost 3 bases at V and 14 bases at J; junction bases unmatched: 4. The CDR3 here is CASSFGQGEFF. The CDR3 nucleotides read TGTGCCAGCAGTTTTGGGCAGGGGGAGTTCTTC.

By sample share, this clone is large. The chain combines TRBV19 with TRBJ1-5; no definite D call. Trimming took off 3 bases at V and 5 bases at J, with 5 bases between the two ends. This CDR3 has 12 amino acids. From germline, CDR1 is LNHDA and CDR2 SQIVND (reference sequence). CDR3 sequence (DNA): TGTGCCAGTAGTATCACAGATCAGCCCCAGCATTTT. Amino acid sequence: CASSITDQPQHF.

The chain links TRBV5-5 to TRBJ2-7, with D uncertain. The germline gives CDR1 SGHKS, CDR2 YYEKEE (reference sequence). V dropped 4 bases and J dropped 2 bases, with 7 bases sitting between them. The length of the CDR3 is 12 residues. The CDR3 nucleotides are TGTGCCAGCAGCGGGCCCACCTACGAGCAGTACTTC. This encodes CASSGPTYEQYF.

The gene calls are TRBV5-4 and TRBJ1-1; the D gene is possibly TRBD1 (5 bases). The V gene's germline CDR1 is SGHNT and CDR2 YYREEE (reference sequence). V lost 0 bases and J 4 bases, leaving 16 bases between the germline ends. The CDR3 sequence is 16 residues long. Written as DNA, the CDR3 is TGTGCCAGCAGCTTGGGGGGGGGAAGAGGCGGCACTGAAGCTTTCTTT. Translated, it gives CASSLGGGRGGTEAFF.

This clone showed up just a few times. The V and J genes are TRBV30 and TRBJ2-7; possible D gene TRBD1, 5 bases. With 1 base removed from V and 2 bases from J, the gap between germline ends came to 6 bases. The CDR3 loop spans 12 amino acids. Germline CDR1 GTSNPN, CDR2 SVGIG (reference sequence). The CDR3 bases are TGTGCCTGGAGTGAGGGGACCTACGAGCAGTACTTC. Its protein product is CAWSEGTYEQYF.

This chain joins TRBV7-3 and TRBJ2-3; 8 positions match TRBD1. CDR3 size: 17 residues. Germline V lookup: CDR1 SGHTA, CDR2 FQGTGA. V shed 5 bases and J 2 bases; nucleotides not matched to a gene: 12. The CDR3 region is CASSPFTRTGSTDTQYF. The CDR3, as DNA: TGTGCCAGCAGCCCATTCACCCGGACAGGGTCCACAGATACGCAGTATTTT.

The chain links TRBV7-8 to TRBJ2-1, with D possibly TRBD2 on 7 matching bases. The V and J ends lost 1 base and 10 bases respectively, with 17 bases between them. The CDR3 has 15 amino acids. Germline values: CDR1 SGHVS, CDR2 FQNEAQ. The CDR3 bases are TGTGCCAGCAGCTTAGAAGGCCCGGGGAGGGGGGAGCAGTTCTTC. Translation gives CASSLEGPGRGEQFF.